This T cell receptor (beta chain) was retrieved from a study of shared clonotypes between healthy human individuals. Study as a whole: Three plates each covered CD4 naive and memory; CD8 naive two, CD8 memory one.

Clones were sequenced by immunoSEQ multiplex PCR, and TCRdb holds only the in-frame ones, with some missing. Of approximately 2.3 million clones listed, 85% to 95% are singletons. As regards this clone: The antigen remains undetermined. The identical CDR3 is also encoded by other nucleotide sequences in the sample.

The CDR3 is 14 amino acids. V was pared by 0 bases and J by 6 bases, with 12 bases between. The germline V gene has CDR1 KGHSH and CDR2 LQKENI. Study observations and caveats: With a few donors compared, 4% to 5.5% of naive CD4 clonotypes were shared. Investigators expected sequencing depth to affect clonotype sharing among donors.

Donors comprised healthy HIV-negative adults lacking recent acute infections or vaccinations. Input material: naive CD4+ T cells from PBMCs. Stated subset: CD45RA+ positively selected. The sequence derives from a man between 18 and 35 years old in good health. Some clones in this sample may be carry-over from other donors' samples. This chain joins TRBV18 and TRBJ2-7; D is perhaps TRBD1 or TRBD2 (5 bases each). CDR3 sequence reads: CASSPPGRGGEQYF. CDR3 in DNA: TGTGCCAGCTCACCACCGGGGCGTGGGGGCGAGCAGTACTTC.